The 8 T cell receptor beta chains below come from one sample, sequenced in a study of breast tumors, draining lymph nodes, adjacent tissues. MiXCR was run by TCRdb on the multiplex PCR reads, yielding one entry per CDR3 protein. The data contain 26,000 or so distinct CDR3 sequences, roughly a quarter of them singletons. Material for sequencing was breast tumor tissue. These receptors originate from a female donor with breast cancer. Some clones in this sample may be carry-over from other donors' samples.

This clonotype was counted once. At one end, the junction sequence differs from germline, possibly due to a read error. The V gene is TRBV30, the J gene TRBJ1-3; 7 bases line up with TRBD1. The germline V gene has CDR1 GTSNPN and CDR2 SVGIG (reference sequence). This CDR3 contains 15 residues. The CDR3 DNA sequence: TGTGCCTGGAGCCGGACAGGCAGCTTTGGAAGCACCATATATTTT. As protein: CAWSRTGSFGSTIYF.

This chain links TRBV3-1 with TRBJ2-7, with 9 bases that match TRBD2. CDR3 length: 18 amino acids. V shed 4 bases, J shed 6 bases, and the junction held 19 bases outside the gene matches. Germline values: CDR1 LGHDT, CDR2 YNNKEL (reference sequence). The CDR3 loop is CASSLGSNFGGRASEQYF. As DNA, the CDR3 is TGTGCCAGCAGCCTAGGATCGAATTTCGGCGGGAGGGCGAGCGAGCAGTACTTC.

This clonotype was detected ten times or more. The gene calls are TRBV20-1 and TRBJ2-7; 8 bases are shared with TRBD1. The J segment lost 2 bases and the V segment lost 4 bases, leaving 10 bases of the junction unmatched. Germline CDR1 is DFQATT and CDR2 is SNEGSKA (reference sequence). The CDR3 runs to 15 residues. As DNA, the CDR3 is TGCAGTGCTACTAGCCCGGGACAGGAAGCCTACGAGCAGTACTTC. Its protein is CSATSPGQEAYEQYF.

This clonotype occurred many times. CDR3 residues: CASSAGLAGAYEQYF. For the CDR3, the DNA is TGTGCCAGCAGTGCGGGACTAGCGGGGGCCTACGAGCAGTACTTC. This chain connects TRBV28 to TRBJ2-7; the match to TRBD2 covers 14 bases. CDR3 length: 15 residues. The J segment lost 2 bases and the V segment lost 5 bases, leaving 2 bases of the junction unmatched. CDR1 and CDR2 (germline): MDHEN, SYDVKM.

This clonotype was observed many times. V usage is TRBV20-1 and J usage is TRBJ2-3; 12 nucleotides agree with TRBD2. Germline CDR1 is DFQATT and CDR2 is SNEGSKA (reference sequence). The CDR3 consists of 14 residues. Trimming took 7 bases from V and 1 from J; bases not matched to a gene: 3. CDR3 sequence: CSGTSGVGTDTQYF. The CDR3 region has the DNA TGCAGTGGGACTAGCGGGGTAGGCACAGATACGCAGTATTTT.

This clonotype was picked up many times. The V call is TRBV5-5, the J call TRBJ2-1; 9 nucleotides line up with TRBD2. Germline V CDR1 and CDR2: SGHKS, YYEKEE (reference sequence). V shed 0 bases, J shed 10 bases, and the junction held 8 bases outside the gene matches. The CDR3 consists of 15 residues. For the CDR3, the DNA is TGTGCCAGCAGCTTGGTTCCTAGCGGGATCCAGGAGCAGTTCTTC. Amino acid sequence: CASSLVPSGIQEQFF. Full variable domain (missing parts from reference TRBV5-5 and TRBJ2-1): DAGVTQSPTHLIKTRGQQVTLRCSPISGHKSVSWYQQVLGQGPQFIFQYYEKEERGRGNFPDRFSARQFPNYSSELNVNALLLGDSALYLCASSLVPSGIQEQFFGPGTRLTVL.

This clonotype was picked up many times. The V and J genes are TRBV20-1 and TRBJ2-3, with 10 bases aligning to TRBD2. The CDR3 sequence is 19 residues long. Germline CDR1 is DFQATT and CDR2 is SNEGSKA (reference sequence). The junction had 20 bases not matched to a gene; V was cut back by 6 bases and J by 2 bases. The CDR3 reads CSADSGLAVPPSVTDTQYF. The CDR3 DNA reads TGCAGTGCAGACTCCGGACTAGCGGTCCCACCGTCCGTCACAGATACGCAGTATTTT.

By share, this clonotype counts as medium-sized. V is TRBV5-1 and J is TRBJ2-1; TRBD2 matches 12 bases. From germline, CDR1 is SGHRS and CDR2 YFSETQ. V dropped 1 base and J dropped 7; count of bases not matched to a gene: 3. The CDR3 sequence is 15 residues long. The CDR3 nucleotides read TGCGCCAGCAGCTTGCTAGCGGGAGGGCCAAATGAGCAGTTCTTC. This encodes CASSLLAGGPNEQFF.